These T cell receptor beta chains were read from a single sample in a study of blood T cell repertoires in COVID-19. This table comes from immunoSEQ multiplex PCR, and its TCRdb copy is limited to in-frame clones, with some not included. This table has a few hundred thousand clones, roughly 88% appearing once. Sample: peripheral blood. The receptors derive from a woman under 40 with active or convalescent COVID-19. CDR3s include the opening cysteine and the closing phenylalanine or tryptophan. A D gene is named only where the DNA matches it firmly. Clone size appears in some rows only: once, few, many, or a class for an expanded clone.

>NA|TRBV6-2/TRBV6-3|TRBJ2-1|TRBD1
CASSPGTGYSNEQFF
TGTGCCAGCAGCCCCGGGACAGGGTATAGCAATGAGCAGTTCTTC
>NA|TRBV6-1|TRBJ2-3|TRBD2
CASSELVAGSTDTQYF
TGTGCCAGCAGTGAACTTGTAGCGGGGTCCACAGATACGCAGTATTTT
>once|TRBV6-2/TRBV6-3|TRBJ2-2|NA
CASSSHQTNTGELFF
TGTGCCAGCAGTTCCCATCAGACGAACACCGGGGAGCTGTTTTTT
>NA|TRBV2|TRBJ1-5|TRBD1
CASSERQGHQPQHF
TGTGCCAGCAGTGAAAGACAGGGTCATCAGCCCCAGCATTTT
>NA|TRBV7-2|TRBJ2-4|TRBD2
CASSLSQRGGVDIQYF
TGTGCCAGCAGCTTATCCCAGCGGGGTGGGGTGGACATTCAGTACTTC
>NA|TRBV7-2|TRBJ1-2|TRBD1
CASRTPGQGAYGYTF
TGTGCCAGCAGGACACCGGGACAGGGGGCCTATGGCTACACCTTC
>NA|TRBV7-2|TRBJ2-3|NA
CASSEDWGLATDTQYF
TGTGCCAGCAGCGAGGACTGGGGACTGGCCACAGATACGCAGTATTTT
>few|TRBV10-3|TRBJ1-4|NA
CAISVETRTNEKLFF
TGTGCCATCAGTGTTGAGACAAGAACTAATGAAAAACTGTTTTTT
>few|TRBV3-1/TRBV3-2|TRBJ1-3|NA
CASSQVASGVRGNTIYF
TGTGCCAGCAGCCAAGTTGCATCGGGGGTGAGAGGAAACACCATATATTTT
>NA|TRBV6-2/TRBV6-3|TRBJ2-7|TRBD2
CASSTGGAGEQYF
TGTGCCAGCAGTACCGGGGGGGCCGGGGAGCAGTACTTC
>few|TRBV5-1|TRBJ1-2|NA
CASSLEGRGDGYTF
TGCGCCAGCAGCTTGGAGGGCAGGGGCGATGGCTACACCTTC
>NA|TRBV29-1|TRBJ1-1|NA
CSDTTRMNTEAFF
TGCAGCGATACTACACGTATGAACACTGAAGCTTTCTTT
>NA|TRBV10-3|TRBJ1-6|NA
CASGGGNGSPLHF
TGTGCCTCTGGGGGGGGCAATGGTTCACCCCTCCACTTT
>many|TRBV2|TRBJ1-2|TRBD1
CASSEGGMGTAYGYTF
TGTGCCAGCAGTGAAGGAGGAATGGGGACAGCCTATGGCTACACCTTC
>once|TRBV6-2/TRBV6-3|TRBJ1-2|TRBD1
CASSARTGNYGYTF
TGTGCCAGCAGTGCGAGGACAGGAAACTATGGCTACACCTTC
>few|TRBV7-9|TRBJ2-3|NA
CASSSPADTQYF
TGTGCCAGCAGCTCCCCAGCAGATACGCAGTATTTT
>NA|TRBV19|TRBJ2-5|NA
CASSISPETQYF
TGTGCCAGTAGTATTAGTCCAGAGACCCAGTACTTC
>NA|TRBV6-2/TRBV6-3|TRBJ2-5|TRBD2
CASSLGLAGGETQYF
TGTGCCAGCAGTCTTGGACTAGCGGGGGGTGAGACCCAGTACTTC
>NA|TRBV19|TRBJ1-1|NA
CASSSSGSMNTEAFF
TGTGCCAGTAGCTCCAGCGGGAGCATGAACACTGAAGCTTTCTTT
>NA|TRBV25-1|TRBJ2-5|TRBD1
CASSDLGQGSETQYF
TGTGCCAGCAGTGACCTAGGACAGGGTAGCGAGACCCAGTACTTC
>NA|TRBV28|TRBJ1-5|NA
CASSFVVSGGQPQHF
TGTGCCAGCAGTTTCGTGGTTTCGGGGGGACAGCCCCAGCATTTT
>NA|TRBV29-1|TRBJ2-1|TRBD2
CSVYRGVSYNEQFF
TGCAGCGTTTACCGGGGGGTCTCCTACAATGAGCAGTTCTTC